This record covers a single T cell receptor (beta chain). Its antigen is not identified. TCRdb re-analysed the 5' RACE reads in MiXCR, keeping a single row per CDR3 protein. The sample includes about 840,000 distinct CDR3 sequences, 12% seen only once; the top ten take about 0.49%. This sample was included in a study of CD8 T cells in ankylosing spondylitis. Study-wide points: There was a TCR beta motif, made of several highly homologous variants, that appeared characteristic of ankylosing spondylitis blood. From matched ankylosing spondylitis synovial fluid, disease-linked clones were reportedly recovered at significantly enriched levels. Reports of some motif variants in reactive arthritis synovial fluid and blood predate this one.

V lost 0 bases and J lost 6, with 8 bases in between. CDR1 ENHRY and CDR2 SYGVKD come from the germline V gene. CDR3 length: 13 residues. The genes are TRBV10-3 and TRBJ2-5; D uncertain. This TCR came from a male donor with ankylosing spondylitis. Material for sequencing was blood, either unsorted or a sorted T cell fraction (not recorded which). The chain's CDR3 is CAISESSRKTQYF. The CDR3 nucleotides are TGTGCCATCAGTGAGTCGAGTCGAAAGACCCAGTACTTC.